The 17 T cell receptor beta chains below were found in one sample sequenced in a study of T cell repertoires in cytomegalovirus infection (dated by TCRdb to about 2019). Sequencer: Illumina HiSeq 1500. Through fastp at Q25 and MiXCR, TCRdb rebuilt clones from the public reads, retaining in-frame beta chains. Rows with a matching CDR3 protein are joined into one entry that keeps the most common DNA and genes. The sample table lists 450,000 to 600,000 distinct CDR3 sequences, over 9% of them with a count of one. The ten largest clones represent roughly 10% of the sample. Sequenced material: PBMCs. The source of these receptors is a human donor in good health (CMV status not recorded). Some clones in this sample may be carry-over from other donors' samples.

This clonotype was picked up many times. The chain links TRBV28 to TRBJ2-7, with D hard to call. Germline-derived CDR1 and CDR2 are MDHEN and SYDVKM. V was shortened by 6 bases and J by 3 bases, with 6 bases between the two germline ends. The CDR3 length is 11 residues. DNA of the CDR3: TGTGCCAGCAGCCTCCACTACGAGCAGTACTTC. Protein: CASSLHYEQYF.

This clonotype was counted ten times or more. The chain couples TRBV7-6 to TRBJ2-2; 9 positions match TRBD1. The CDR3 is 16 residues long. The germline CDR1 and CDR2 sequences are SGHVS and FNYEAQ. V dropped 4 bases and J dropped 4; count of bases not matched to a gene: 7. CDR3 coding DNA: TGTGCCAGCAGCTCCGGGGGACAGGGCCCCACCGGGGAGCTGTTTTTT. Encoded protein: CASSSGGQGPTGELFF.

This clonotype was observed many times. The chain uses TRBV6-5 and TRBJ2-2; D ambiguous. This CDR3 comprises 16 residues. V lost 0 bases and J 2 bases, leaving 10 bases between the germline ends. Germline CDR1 reads MNHEY; CDR2 reads SVGAGI. The CDR3 sequence: CASSYSMFRNTGELFF. CDR3 nucleotide sequence: TGTGCCAGCAGTTACTCGATGTTCAGAAACACCGGGGAGCTGTTTTTT.

This clonotype was recorded many times. This sequence joins TRBV12-3 or TRBV12-4 and TRBJ2-1, with 8 bases lining up with TRBD2. Germline trimming cut 6 bases from V and 7 bases from J; bases unmatched to any gene: 8. This CDR3 spans 14 amino acids. The CDR3 coding sequence is TGTGCCAGCAGCTTCGGGGGGGCCGGAAATGAGCAGTTCTTC. Its protein is CASSFGGAGNEQFF.

This clonotype was counted at least ten times. The chain is built from TRBV10-3 and TRBJ1-2, with TRBD1 as a possible D gene (5 bases). Trimming shortened V by 2 bases and J by 5 bases, and 15 bases separated the two germline ends. Germline CDR1 ENHRY, CDR2 SYGVKD. The CDR3 extends over 15 amino acids. In nucleotides, the CDR3 is TGTGCCATCAGTGAGCAACCAGGGACCCCTTATGGCTACACCTTC. The encoded protein is CAISEQPGTPYGYTF.

This clonotype has ten or more counts. V is TRBV27 and J is TRBJ1-2, with D maybe TRBD1 (5 bases). The CDR3 has 16 residues. Germline V lookup: CDR1 MNHEY, CDR2 SMNVEV (reference sequence). V lost 3 bases and J lost 2, with 16 bases in between. The CDR3: CASSFLLDQGNYGYTF. In DNA form, the CDR3 reads TGTGCCAGCAGTTTCCTACTAGATCAGGGCAACTATGGCTACACCTTC.

This clonotype was counted ten times or more. CDR3 in amino acids: CASSGRTGELFF. The CDR3 DNA sequence: TGTGCCAGCAGCGGGAGGACCGGGGAGCTGTTTTTT. V usage is TRBV11-2 and J usage is TRBJ2-2; weak D call: TRBD2 (6 bases). Deletions cut 5 bases from V and 5 bases from J, with 6 bases between. This CDR3 comprises 12 residues. Germline V gives CDR1 SGHAT, CDR2 FQNNGV.

This clonotype was counted ten times or more. The gene calls are TRBV7-3 and TRBJ2-2; the match to TRBD1 covers 7 bases. CDR1 is SGHTA, CDR2 FQGTGA, per germline. There are 20 residues in the CDR3. The ends lost 5 bases at V and 0 bases at J; junction bases unmatched: 18. DNA for the CDR3: TGTGCCAGCAGCCCAAAGGGGTCCCGGGACAGCTCGTCGAACACCGGGGAGCTGTTTTTT. It codes for CASSPKGSRDSSSNTGELFF. Full variable domain (remainder filled in from reference TRBV7-3 and TRBJ2-2): GAGVSQTPSNKVTEKGKYVELRCDPISGHTALYWYRQSLGQGPEFLIYFQGTGAADDSGLPNDRFFAVRPEGSVSTLKIQRTERGDSAVYLCASSPKGSRDSSSNTGELFFGEGSRLTVL.

The J gene is TRBJ1-4, the V gene TRBV7-7; tentative D call: TRBD1 (5 bases). The CDR3 contains 13 residues. Trimming cost V 5 bases and J 6 bases, with 10 bases left between them. Germline assignment: CDR1 SSHAT and CDR2 FNYEAQ (reference sequence). CDR3 residues: CASSQGRHEKLFF. The CDR3 bases are TGTGCCAGCAGCCAGGGTCGCCATGAAAAACTGTTTTTT.

This clonotype was observed at least ten times. Here the CDR3 DNA reads TGTGCCAGTAGTATCCCTAGCGGGAGTTACAATGAGCAGTTCTTC. It encodes CASSIPSGSYNEQFF. This chain connects TRBV19 to TRBJ2-1; 10 nucleotides align to TRBD2. CDR1 LNHDA and CDR2 SQIVND come from the germline V gene (reference sequence). The trim removed 3 bases at V and 4 bases at J, leaving 3 bases unmatched. CDR3 length equals 15 residues.

This clonotype has at least ten counts. The chain has TRBV7-3 and TRBJ2-1; D possibly corresponds to TRBD2 (6 bases). The length of the CDR3 is 15 residues. Trimming cost V 4 bases and J 0 bases, with 10 bases left between them. CDR1 is SGHTA, CDR2 FQGTGA, per germline. This CDR3 reads CASSYGGASYNEQFF. The DNA of the CDR3 is TGTGCCAGCAGCTACGGAGGGGCCTCCTACAATGAGCAGTTCTTC.

This clonotype was counted many times. The rearrangement joins TRBV7-2 to TRBJ1-1; D is uncertain. Germline CDR1 SGHTA, CDR2 FQGNSA. This CDR3 comprises 16 residues. The germline V and J ends were trimmed by 6 bases and 2 bases, with 19 bases remaining between them. The CDR3 is CASSPGPSWLNTEAFF. CDR3 in DNA: TGTGCCAGCAGTCCAGGACCGAGTTGGTTAAACACTGAAGCTTTCTTT.

This clonotype appeared many times. The rearrangement links TRBV20-1 to TRBJ1-2; D may be TRBD1 (6 bases). The CDR3 has 10 amino acids. Trimming removed 6 bases at V and 8 bases at J, with 10 bases between. Germline CDR1 DFQATT, CDR2 SNEGSKA (reference sequence). The CDR3 reads CSARDMGYTF. CDR3 coding DNA: TGCAGTGCGAGGGACATGGGCTACACCTTC.

This clonotype was counted at least ten times. This sequence joins TRBV29-1 and TRBJ2-6; D is unresolved. The germline V gene encodes CDR1 SQVTM and CDR2 ANQGSEA. The V end was cut by 4 bases, the J end by 4 bases, with 5 bases between. The length of the CDR3 is 12 residues. CDR3 sequence: CSVVEGANVLTF. The CDR3 DNA sequence: TGCAGCGTTGTGGAAGGGGCCAACGTCCTGACTTTC.

In this sample, this clonotype turned up many times. The rearrangement uses TRBV4-2 and TRBJ1-6; TRBD1 might be the D (5 bases). Deletions cut 1 base from V and 8 bases from J, with 9 bases between. CDR3 length equals 14 residues. Germline CDR1 LGHNA, CDR2 YNFKEQ. Written as DNA, the CDR3 is TGTGCCAGCAGCCAAGCCCGACAGTATTCACCCCTCCACTTT. The encoded protein is CASSQARQYSPLHF.

J is TRBJ1-4 and V is TRBV19, with D perhaps TRBD1 (5 bases). The V end lost 5 bases, the J end lost 0 bases, and 10 bases lay between the germline ends. CDR1 and CDR2 from the germline V gene are LNHDA and SQIVND (reference sequence). The CDR3 covers 15 residues. DNA of the CDR3: TGTGCCAGTAGTGGCCGACAGCCAACTAATGAAAAACTGTTTTTT. It is translated as CASSGRQPTNEKLFF.

Regarding this clonotype: Since no conserved phenylalanine or tryptophan closes the CDR3, a read error is the likely cause. This chain uses TRBV9 with TRBJ2-7, with TRBD1 matching over 7 bases. Germline CDR1 is SGDLS and CDR2 is YYNGEE. The CDR3 consists of 13 residues. V lost 3 bases, J lost 5 bases, and 5 bases stayed unmatched. For the CDR3, the DNA is TGTGCCAGCAGCGCCCCGACAGGGAACGAGCAGTACCTC. The encoded protein is CASSAPTGNEQYL.